Below, 18 T cell receptor beta chains from the same sample are listed, as sequenced in a study of regulatory T cells in long-lasting Graves disease. With iRepertoire HTBI primers and Arm-PCR of CDR3 regions, TCR beta libraries were built. TCRdb processed the multiplex PCR reads anew with MiXCR; each CDR3 protein has one entry. The table includes about 500,000 distinct CDR3 sequences, more than 10% detected once. Time point reported: newly diagnosed GD, antithyroid drugs for less than 3 months. RNA extracted from PBMCs served as the sequencing template. The same sample was also used in a study of T cells in Graves' hyperthyroidism and ophthalmopathy.

The sample in question was peripheral blood mononuclear cells (PBMCs), obtained at new diagnosis, from a patient treated with antithyroid drugs. These receptors originate from a woman aged 30 to 39 with Graves disease.

Ten or more counts support this clonotype. The chain recombines TRBV7-9 with TRBJ2-2; a possible D gene is TRBD1 (6 bases). V lost 5 bases and J lost 6, with 16 bases in between. The CDR3 is 15 residues long. Per the germline V gene, CDR1 is SEHNR and CDR2 is FQNEAQ (reference sequence). The CDR3 DNA is TGTGCCAGCAGCACCATGGGGGCCCTACCCGGGGAGCTGTTTTTT. The encoded protein is CASSTMGALPGELFF.

This clonotype showed up just a few times. The chain recombines TRBV20-1 with TRBJ2-1; 11 nucleotides match TRBD2. V lost 3 bases and J lost 3; bases outside the gene matches: 10. In germline, CDR1 is DFQATT, CDR2 SNEGSKA (reference sequence). CDR3 length: 17 residues. The CDR3 nucleotides are TGCAGTGCTAGCGGCGCAATGGGACTAGCGGACTACAATGAGCAGTTCTTC. Protein product: CSASGAMGLADYNEQFF.

This clonotype was seen at least ten times. The chain recombines TRBV6-1 with TRBJ1-2; D possibly corresponds to TRBD1 (6 bases). The ends were cut back, 7 bases at V and 6 bases at J, with 15 bases in the middle. Per germline, CDR1 MNHNS and CDR2 SASEGT. This CDR3 has 13 residues. The CDR3 is CASTLGQRDGYTF. DNA for the CDR3: TGTGCCAGCACCCTCGGACAGAGGGATGGCTACACCTTC.

This clonotype appeared a few times. CDR3 region: CSASPLRFDEQYF. CDR3 DNA: TGCAGTGCTAGCCCCCTGAGGTTTGACGAGCAGTACTTC. This chain uses TRBV20-1 with TRBJ2-7; D unresolved. CDR1 DFQATT and CDR2 SNEGSKA come from the germline V gene (reference sequence). The CDR3 contains 13 residues. The V and J ends lost 3 bases and 5 bases respectively, with 14 bases between them.

This clonotype was found many times. This chain links TRBV28 with TRBJ2-7; TRBD2 agrees at 8 bases. CDR3 length equals 16 residues. The trim removed 1 base at V and 8 bases at J, leaving 13 bases unmatched. Looked up from germline, CDR1 is MDHEN and CDR2 is SYDVKM. This CDR3 is CASSLSDSGGIYKQYF. The CDR3 nucleotides read TGTGCCAGCAGTTTATCGGATTCGGGAGGGATTTACAAGCAGTACTTC.

This clonotype was counted many times. The chain couples TRBV19 to TRBJ1-2, with a possible D match to TRBD1 (5 bases). From germline, CDR1 is LNHDA and CDR2 SQIVND (reference sequence). The CDR3 totals 14 residues. Trimming stripped 3 bases from V and 3 bases from J, with 11 bases between. In nucleotides, the CDR3 is TGTGCCAGTAGTATTCGTCGGGGGGACTATGGCTACACCTTC. This encodes CASSIRRGDYGYTF.

This clonotype was observed a handful of times. The V gene is TRBV30, the J gene TRBJ2-1, with D maybe TRBD2 (6 bases). Trimming shortened V by 4 bases and J by 5 bases, and 18 bases separated the two germline ends. Germline CDR1 and CDR2: GTSNPN and SVGIG (reference sequence). This CDR3 contains 15 residues. In DNA, the CDR3 is TGTGCCTGGATCCCGTTCTGGGGGGTGAACAATGAGCAGTTCTTC. Protein: CAWIPFWGVNNEQFF. The entire variable domain, with the rest obtained from reference TRBV30 and TRBJ2-1, is as follows: SQTIHQWPATLVQPVGSPLSLECTVEGTSNPNLYWYRQAAGRGLQLLFYSVGIGQISSEVPQNLSASRPQDRQFILSSKKLLLSDSGFYLCAWIPFWGVNNEQFFGPGTRLTVL.

This clonotype was counted ten times or more. The chain joins TRBV5-5 to TRBJ2-7; D is ambiguous. The CDR3 consists of 15 residues. Germline CDR1 and CDR2: SGHKS and YYEKEE (reference sequence). The V gene lost 3 bases and the J gene lost 0 bases, with 13 bases spanning the gap. The CDR3 here is CASSSRTLSSYEQYF. CDR3 coding DNA: TGTGCCAGCAGCTCCCGGACCTTGAGCTCCTACGAGCAGTACTTC.

At least ten counts were recorded for this clonotype. J is TRBJ2-5 and V is TRBV27; 7 bases are a match to TRBD2. Unmatched junction bases numbered 8, after V lost 3 bases and J lost 4 bases. Germline CDR1 reads MNHEY; CDR2 reads SMNVEV (reference sequence). The CDR3 has 15 amino acids. CDR3: CASSFLAELGETQYF. DNA for the CDR3: TGTGCCAGCAGTTTTCTAGCGGAGTTGGGAGAGACCCAGTACTTC.

This clonotype was found many times. V and J are TRBV9 and TRBJ2-3, with 7 nucleotides matching TRBD2. Unmatched junction bases numbered 8, after V lost 0 bases and J lost 7 bases. The germline V gene has CDR1 SGDLS and CDR2 YYNGEE. This CDR3 is built from 15 residues. CDR3 coding DNA: TGTGCCAGCAGCGTAGCCGGCGGGAGCAGGAATACGCAGTATTTT. The encoded protein is CASSVAGGSRNTQYF.

This clonotype occurred many times. CDR3 loop: CASSHESGLASYNEQFF. For the CDR3, the DNA is TGTGCCAGCAGCCACGAGTCAGGTCTAGCGAGCTACAATGAGCAGTTCTTC. V and J are TRBV3-1 and TRBJ2-1; perhaps TRBD2 as D (6 bases). V shed 3 bases and J shed 3 bases, with 18 bases lying between them. Per the germline V gene, CDR1 is LGHDT and CDR2 is YNNKEL (reference sequence). CDR3 size: 17 residues.

This chain uses TRBV20-1 with TRBJ1-3; D unresolved. Germline V gene lookup returns CDR1 DFQATT and CDR2 SNEGSKA (reference sequence). The CDR3 is 13 amino acids. Trimming took 3 bases from V and 7 from J, leaving 13 bases between them. This chain's CDR3 is CSARNGGWNTIYF. The CDR3 bases are TGCAGTGCTAGGAATGGTGGCTGGAACACCATATATTTT.

This clonotype has a count of ten or more. V usage is TRBV14 and J usage is TRBJ2-7; 9 bases are a match to TRBD1. The CDR3 contains 16 residues. In germline, CDR1 is SGHDN, CDR2 FVKESK. V shed 0 bases, J shed 3 bases, and the junction held 6 bases outside the gene matches. CDR3 amino acids: CASSQDPGQGNYEQYF. The DNA of the CDR3 is TGTGCCAGCAGCCAAGATCCGGGACAGGGAAACTACGAGCAGTACTTC.

This clonotype appeared many times. The genes are TRBV12-5 and TRBJ1-1; D unclear. The CDR3 runs to 13 residues. V was cut by 2 bases and J by 1 base, with 5 bases left in between. The germline gives CDR1 LGHNT, CDR2 FRNRAP. CDR3 in amino acids: CASGLWGNTEAFF. The CDR3 coding sequence is TGTGCTAGTGGTTTGTGGGGGAACACTGAAGCTTTCTTT.

This clonotype showed up many times. The chain joins TRBV29-1 to TRBJ2-1; D gene unclear. Between the trimmed V and J ends, which lost 6 bases and 6 bases, there was a span of 18 bases. Germline CDR1 reads SQVTM; CDR2 reads ANQGSEA. The CDR3 consists of 14 residues. As DNA, the CDR3 is TGCAGCGTCCTCAGGCCCCCTTGGGGCAATGAGCAGTTCTTC. It translates to CSVLRPPWGNEQFF.

The table lists this clonotype with many counts. The CDR3 nucleotides are TGTGCCTGGAGTATTTCGGGACGACATAATTCACCCCTCCACTTT. Amino acids: CAWSISGRHNSPLHF. This chain connects TRBV30 to TRBJ1-6, with a weak D call TRBD1 (5 bases). V was shortened by 2 bases and J by 5 bases, with 13 bases between the two germline ends. This CDR3 has 15 residues. Germline loops: CDR1 GTSNPN, CDR2 SVGIG (reference sequence).

This clonotype turned up a few times. This chain connects TRBV5-4 to TRBJ1-2; 8 bases fit TRBD1. Germline assignment: CDR1 SGHNT and CDR2 YYREEE (reference sequence). The CDR3 length is 13 residues. V dropped 6 bases and J dropped 8; count of bases not matched to a gene: 9. CDR3 region: CASNTGQGLGYTF. The CDR3 region has the DNA TGTGCCAGCAACACTGGACAGGGTTTGGGCTACACCTTC.

V is TRBV29-1 and J is TRBJ2-7; possibly TRBD1 for D (5 bases). CDR3 length: 14 residues. Germline V gene sequence: CDR1 SQVTM, CDR2 ANQGSEA. Between the trimmed V and J ends, which lost 4 bases and 0 bases, there was a span of 13 bases. This CDR3 reads CSVVGESHSYEQYF. The CDR3 DNA is TGCAGCGTTGTAGGGGAATCCCACTCCTACGAGCAGTACTTC.